One and the same sample provided the 14 T cell receptor beta chains below, sequenced in a study of shared clonotypes between healthy human individuals. Assay used: immunoSEQ multiplex PCR; TCRdb lists only in-frame clones, some missing. The sample comprises over a million clones, approximately 68% of which are singletons, and roughly 1.5% rests with the top ten. Sequencing was done on a sample of memory CD4+ T cells sorted from blood. Sample subset: CD45RA-negative fraction. The origin of the receptors is a man younger than 35 in good health.

The chain is built from TRBV2 and TRBJ2-1; either TRBD1 or TRBD2 may supply D (6 bases each). The CDR3 runs to 15 residues. Germline V lookup: CDR1 SNHLY, CDR2 FYNNEI. V was shortened by 3 bases and J by 0 bases, with 9 bases between the two germline ends. Written as DNA, the CDR3 is TGTGCCAGCAGTGATGAGGGGGGCTCCTACAATGAGCAGTTCTTC. This encodes CASSDEGGSYNEQFF.

Only a few counts were recorded for this clone. V and J are TRBV30 and TRBJ1-1; D gene unclear. The germline V gene encodes CDR1 GTSNPN and CDR2 SVGIG (reference sequence). The CDR3 is 14 amino acids. Deletions cut 2 bases from V and 1 base from J, with 11 bases between. The chain's CDR3 is CAWSLLVKNTEAFF. The CDR3 DNA follows: TGTGCCTGGAGTTTATTGGTGAAGAACACTGAAGCTTTCTTT.

The chain couples TRBV19 to TRBJ2-7, with D tentatively TRBD1 (8 bases). Trimming removed 3 bases at V and 3 bases at J, with 12 bases between. Germline-derived CDR1 and CDR2 are LNHDA and SQIVND (reference sequence). The CDR3 spans 14 residues. In DNA form, the CDR3 reads TGTGCCAGTAGTATCACAGGGGGGGTCTACGAGCAGTACTTC. Protein product: CASSITGGVYEQYF. The variable domain in full, completed from reference TRBV19 and TRBJ2-7, reads DGGITQSPKYLFRKEGQNVTLSCEQNLNHDAMYWYRQDPGQGLRLIYYSQIVNDFQKGDIAEGYSVSREKKESFPLTVTSAQKNPTAFYLCASSITGGVYEQYFGPGTRLTVT.

V usage is TRBV4-2 and J usage is TRBJ1-4; D not certain. The CDR3 loop spans 13 amino acids. Deletions cut 1 base from V and 7 bases from J, with 7 bases between. Per germline, CDR1 LGHNA and CDR2 YNFKEQ. CDR3 amino acids: CASSQGSGEKLFF. Here the CDR3 DNA reads TGTGCCAGCAGCCAAGGTAGCGGTGAAAAACTGTTTTTT.

This chain joins TRBV7-9 and TRBJ1-5; possible D gene TRBD1, 6 bases. The CDR3 length is 17 residues. CDR1 and CDR2 (germline): SEHNR, FQNEAQ (reference sequence). V was shortened by 1 base and J by 4 bases, with 17 bases between the two germline ends. The CDR3 loop is CASSLGQIGQGNQPQHF. Written as DNA, the CDR3 is TGTGCCAGCAGCTTAGGTCAGATAGGGCAGGGGAATCAGCCCCAGCATTTT.

The gene calls are TRBV10-3 and TRBJ2-1, with 13 bases identical to TRBD2. This CDR3 region has 18 residues. Trimming took 5 bases from V and 9 from J; bases not matched to a gene: 16. CDR1 is ENHRY and CDR2 is SYGVKD in the germline V gene. CDR3 residues: CAISTPPGTSGAMGEQFF. The CDR3 DNA follows: TGTGCCATCAGTACTCCTCCCGGGACTAGCGGGGCCATGGGTGAGCAGTTCTTC.

This clone has more than one count but fewer than ten. The CDR3 here is CASSQDARGNTIYF. CDR3 coding DNA: TGCGCCAGCAGCCAAGATGCCCGGGGAAACACCATATATTTT. This chain connects TRBV4-1 to TRBJ1-3; D is unresolved. V lost 0 bases to trimming and J lost 4 bases, with 7 bases between them. The CDR3 consists of 14 residues. Germline assignment: CDR1 MGHRA and CDR2 YSYEKL.

This clone was observed a handful of times. V usage is TRBV6-1 and J usage is TRBJ2-5; TRBD2 matches 11 bases. CDR3 length equals 19 residues. The V gene end was trimmed by 1 base and the J gene end by 4 bases; junction bases not matched to a gene: 14. Germline V lookup: CDR1 MNHNS, CDR2 SASEGT. CDR3 region: CASSEVSFGSGGARETQYF. The DNA for the CDR3 is TGTGCCAGCAGTGAAGTGTCATTCGGTAGCGGGGGGGCCCGAGAGACCCAGTACTTC.

The gene calls are TRBV5-1 and TRBJ2-7; a possible D gene is TRBD1 (5 bases). Trimming left V 2 bases short and J 3 bases short, with 12 bases between. The CDR3 loop spans 14 amino acids. CDR1 and CDR2 from the germline V gene are SGHRS and YFSETQ. In DNA form, the CDR3 reads TGCGCCAGCAGCTTAGGTTCAGGGATCTACGAGCAGTACTTC. Its translation is CASSLGSGIYEQYF.

The J gene is TRBJ2-3, the V gene TRBV4-1; tentatively, D is TRBD1 (5 bases). V was shortened by 1 base and J by 0 bases, with 8 bases between the two germline ends. This CDR3 region has 15 residues. CDR1 and CDR2 (germline): MGHRA, YSYEKL. This chain's CDR3 is CASSQAHRSTDTQYF. CDR3 sequence (DNA): TGCGCCAGCAGCCAAGCACACAGGAGCACAGATACGCAGTATTTT.

V gene TRBV2 combines with J gene TRBJ2-2; 7 bases agree with TRBD1. The germline V gene has CDR1 SNHLY and CDR2 FYNNEI. This CDR3 has 17 amino acids. J was trimmed by 1 base and V by 9 bases; bases with no gene match: 14. The CDR3 sequence: CASRLTGAPQNTGELFF. The DNA for the CDR3 is TGTGCCAGTCGCTTAACAGGGGCCCCGCAGAACACCGGGGAGCTGTTTTTT.

This clone has just one count. The rearrangement uses TRBV19 and TRBJ2-2, with TRBD2 identical over 10 bases. The V segment lost 2 bases and the J segment 0 bases; nucleotides outside the gene matches: 6. Germline loops: CDR1 LNHDA, CDR2 SQIVND (reference sequence). The CDR3 is made up of 18 amino acids. The CDR3 loop is CASSIQAGLAPNTGELFF. The CDR3 DNA reads as TGTGCCAGTAGTATACAGGCGGGACTAGCGCCGAACACCGGGGAGCTGTTTTTT.

The chain carries TRBV14 and TRBJ2-1; tentative D call: TRBD2 (6 bases). The V gene lost 0 bases and the J gene lost 4 bases, with 10 bases spanning the gap. Germline V gene data show CDR1 as SGHDN and CDR2 as FVKESK. This CDR3 has 15 residues. Written as DNA, the CDR3 is TGTGCCAGCAGCCAAGAAGAGGGAGGTTACAATGAGCAGTTCTTC. Protein sequence: CASSQEEGGYNEQFF.

This clone was counted between two and nine times. This sequence joins TRBV16 and TRBJ1-4; TRBD1 matches 8 bases. This CDR3 is built from 14 residues. Trimming cost V 4 bases and J 4 bases; bases outside gene matches: 2. In germline, CDR1 is KGHSY, CDR2 FQNENV. DNA for the CDR3: TGTGCCAGCAGCCCGGACAGGGTTAATGAAAAACTGTTTTTT. Translated: CASSPDRVNEKLFF.